One TCR beta chain is described in this entry. This clone's antigen is unknown. No base quality information exists; no much larger clone differs at one position. Participants in the prospective study were aged roughly 18 to 100 years, lived in 24 United States geographic areas, and enrolled through a virtual design. In the prospective study, participants were assigned to cohorts based on the clinical history participants reported in a screening survey and a study questionnaire. For ImmuneRACE Cohort 3, a participant was defined as recovered based on two consecutive negative NP/OP PCR tests, clearance by a healthcare professional, or resolution of symptoms. Each participant in the prospective study had whole blood, serum and a nasopharyngeal or oropharyngeal swab collected by mobile phlebotomists. Additional blood draws and questionnaires over an approximately two-month period could optionally be provided by prospective study participants. Prospective study blood samples were shipped either frozen or at room temperature before DNA extraction.

These data originate in a study of blood T cell repertoires in COVID-19 (dated by TCRdb to the early 2020s). About the study as a whole: The collaborator samples originated in the United States, Italy and Spain and spanned the acute and convalescent phases of COVID-19. The material from the prospective study consisted of cDNA or gDNA derived from T cells, B-cell-depleted T cells, or PBMCs. Subjects who had been exposed to COVID-19, were actively infected with it, or had recovered from it provided the deeply sampled blood TCRbeta repertoires that made up the dataset. The repertoires were released in a freely available public database intended as a resource for research on the immune response to SARS-CoV-2. The samples were drawn from the first 160 participants of the ongoing ImmuneRACE study and from more than 1,000 subjects provided by 6 global collaborators. Sample metadata almost always included a de-identified subject ID, COVID-19 status, age in years and sex. Where available, HLA class I and class II types were taken from metadata supplied by the sample provider and were not determined by assay-based typing. The study at large found these results: How much clinical and demographic metadata was included differed by source and by participant, and the metadata was provided uncurated.

Germline trimming: 0 bases from V, 1 base from J; junction bases outside gene matches: 4. As encoded in the germline V gene, CDR1 is SGHRS while CDR2 is YFSETQ. Spanning cysteine to phenylalanine, the CDR3 consists of 16 amino acids. Kept here is only the CDR3 DNA, which spans 48 bases and is read in frame from base 1. TCRbeta CDR3 regions were amplified from genomic DNA by means of the immunoSEQ Assay, a bias-controlled multiplex PCR. As for the authors' bioinformatics: Within the assay, amplification of reference gene primers was used to estimate how many nucleated cells each sample contained. To quantify the absolute abundance of each unique TCRbeta CDR3 rearrangement, sequence reads were collapsed and filtered. For each sample, productive Simpson clonality was calculated as the square root of Simpson's diversity index across productive rearrangements. TCRdb took over this immuneACCESS table, retaining in-frame rearrangements with V and J assigned. Such tables are incomplete; in checked studies, under half of the missing clones stem from an unresolved V gene, and the remainder is unexplained. The V and J calls and clone size were taken over from that table, and D and trimming were inferred from the DNA. Recorded for this sample are roughly 200,000 clones; 85% of them occurred a single time. The top ten clones comprise around 19% of the sample.

The origin of this receptor is a man between 40 and 49 years old who had recovered from COVID-19. The sample was PBMCs or T cells enriched from blood (not recorded which). The receptor chain draws on TRBV5-1 and TRBJ2-1, with 7 bases aligning to TRBD2. At the DNA level, the sequence is TGCGCCAGCAGCTTGGGCGGGAGTGGGTCCTACAATGAGCAGTTCTTC. Its translation reads: CASSLGGSGSYNEQFF. Full variable domain (CDR3 extended with the reference TRBV5-1 and TRBJ2-1 proteins): KAGVTQTPRYLIKTRGQQVTLSCSPISGHRSVSWYQQTPGQGLQFLFEYFSETQRNKGNFPGRFSGRQFSNSRSEMNVSTLELGDSALYLCASSLGGSGSYNEQFFGPGTRLTVL.